Listed below are T cell receptor beta chains from one sample, sequenced in a study of radiotherapy plus CTLA-4 blockade in lung cancer. The protocol was immunoSEQ multiplex PCR, while the TCRdb copy is restricted to in-frame clones and leaves out a portion. The sample has about 76,000 clones, over 70% seen once. This specimen consisted of peripheral blood, obtained from a patient treated with radiotherapy plus ipilimumab. The receptors were sampled from a human donor with non-small cell lung cancer whose response to radiotherapy plus ipilimumab could not be evaluated. Some clones in this sample may be carry-over from other donors' samples. Each CDR3 is given with its conserved first and last residue. D genes are given only for firm matches. Not every row has a clone size; where given, it reads once, few, many or a size class.

d_call,clone_size,j_call,v_call,cdr3_nt,cdr3_aa
TRBD1,.,TRBJ2-5,TRBV9,TGTGCCAGCAGCCCATCCCAGGGGGCGGGAGAGACCCAGTACTTC,CASSPSQGAGETQYF
.,once,TRBJ1-1,TRBV7-9,TGTGCCAGCAGCTTAGAGGGGGACACTGAAGCTTTCTTT,CASSLEGDTEAFF
TRBD2,.,TRBJ2-1,TRBV6-5,TGTGCCAGCAGTACGGGGACTAGCGGGCTCGATGAGCAGTTCTTC,CASSTGTSGLDEQFF
.,.,TRBJ1-1,TRBV19,TGTGCCAGTAATTTTATGATCGGGAACACTGAAGCTTTCTTT,CASNFMIGNTEAFF
TRBD1,.,TRBJ1-5,TRBV28,TGTGCCAGCAGTTTACTCATACAGGGGGCCGGACAGCCCCAGCATTTT,CASSLLIQGAGQPQHF
TRBD1,.,TRBJ1-6,TRBV19,TGTGCCAGTACTCGAACAGGGGTTGGGTCACCCCTCCACTTT,CASTRTGVGSPLHF
TRBD1,few,TRBJ1-4,TRBV19,TGTGCCAGTAGTATAGGCGAACAGGGGGAAGAAAAACTGTTTTTT,CASSIGEQGEEKLFF
TRBD1,.,TRBJ1-2,TRBV2,TGTGCCAGCAGTCCAGGGGGGGGCTACACCTTC,CASSPGGGYTF
TRBD1,.,TRBJ2-1,TRBV28,TGTGCCAGCAGTAAAGGACAGGCCAATTATAGGGTCGGGCTGTTCTTC,CASSKGQANYRVGLFF
.,few,TRBJ1-2,TRBV10-3,TGTGCCACCAAGGTGGACCTGTCCGGGAGGGGCTACACCTTC,CATKVDLSGRGYTF
TRBD1,.,TRBJ1-6,TRBV18,TGTGCCAGCTCACCGTCCAGGACAGGAGGGGATTCACCCCTCCACTTT,CASSPSRTGGDSPLHF
.,.,TRBJ1-2,TRBV7-8,TGTGCCAGCAGCTGGGGGGGGGAAGGCTACACCTTC,CASSWGGEGYTF
.,.,TRBJ2-1,TRBV7-2,TGTGCCAGCAGCTACCTAGCCCCCCCTAACAATGAGCAGTTCTTC,CASSYLAPPNNEQFF
TRBD2,.,TRBJ2-4,TRBV28,TGTGCCAGCAGTTTAAGGCTAGCGGGGCCTCTACTAGCCAAAAACATTCAGTACTTC,CASSLRLAGPLLAKNIQYF
TRBD1,.,TRBJ2-5,TRBV7-9,TGTGCCAGCAGCACACAGGGGTATCAAGAGACCCAGTACTTC,CASSTQGYQETQYF
.,.,TRBJ1-1,TRBV28,TGTGCCAGCCTGGACAGTTACACTGAAGCTTTCTTT,CASLDSYTEAFF